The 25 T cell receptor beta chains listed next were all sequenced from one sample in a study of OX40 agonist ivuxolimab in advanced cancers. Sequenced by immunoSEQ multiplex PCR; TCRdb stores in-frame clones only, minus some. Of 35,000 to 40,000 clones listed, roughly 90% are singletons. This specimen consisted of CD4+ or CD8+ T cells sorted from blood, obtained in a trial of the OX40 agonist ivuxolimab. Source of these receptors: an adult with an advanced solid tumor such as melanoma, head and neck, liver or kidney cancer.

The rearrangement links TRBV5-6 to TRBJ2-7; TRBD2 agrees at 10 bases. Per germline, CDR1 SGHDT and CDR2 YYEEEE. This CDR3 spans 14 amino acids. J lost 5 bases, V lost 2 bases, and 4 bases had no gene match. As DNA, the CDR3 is TGTGCCAGCAGCTTAGCGGGAGGGGGGCACGAGCAGTACGTC. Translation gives CASSLAGGGHEQYV.

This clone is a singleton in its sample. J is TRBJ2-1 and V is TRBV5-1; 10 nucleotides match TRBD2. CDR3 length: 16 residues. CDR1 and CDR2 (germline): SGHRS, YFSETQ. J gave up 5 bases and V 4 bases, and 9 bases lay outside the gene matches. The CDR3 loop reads CASSAGLAVTDNEQFF. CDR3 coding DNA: TGCGCCAGCAGCGCTGGACTAGCGGTAACGGACAATGAGCAGTTCTTC.

DNA for the CDR3: TGCGCCAGCAGCCAAGGGTTGGGTAGCTCTAACAATGAGCAGTTCTTC. It is translated as CASSQGLGSSNNEQFF. The chain employs TRBV4-1 and TRBJ2-1; D not certain. Trimming removed 1 base at V and 5 bases at J, with 15 bases between. The CDR3 totals 16 residues. CDR1 and CDR2 from the germline V gene are MGHRA and YSYEKL.

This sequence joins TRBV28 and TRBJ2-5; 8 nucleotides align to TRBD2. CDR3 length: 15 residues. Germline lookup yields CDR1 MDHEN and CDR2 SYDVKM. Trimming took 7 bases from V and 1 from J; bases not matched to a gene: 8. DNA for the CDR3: TGTGCCAGCACCCTCGGCGGGAGGATCCAAGAGACCCAGTACTTC. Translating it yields CASTLGGRIQETQYF.

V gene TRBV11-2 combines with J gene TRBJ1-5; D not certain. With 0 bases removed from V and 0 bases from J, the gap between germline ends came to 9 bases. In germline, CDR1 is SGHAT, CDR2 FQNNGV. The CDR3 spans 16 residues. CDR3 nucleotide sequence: TGTGCCAGCAGCTTAGATGGAGATCATAGCAATCAGCCCCAGCATTTT. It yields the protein CASSLDGDHSNQPQHF.

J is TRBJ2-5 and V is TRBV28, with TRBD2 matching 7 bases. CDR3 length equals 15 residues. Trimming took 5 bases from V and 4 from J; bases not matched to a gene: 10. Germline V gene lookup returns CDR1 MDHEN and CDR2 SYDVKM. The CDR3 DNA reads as TGTGCCAGCAGTAACCCAGCGGGAAGAGGAGAGACCCAGTACTTC. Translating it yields CASSNPAGRGETQYF.

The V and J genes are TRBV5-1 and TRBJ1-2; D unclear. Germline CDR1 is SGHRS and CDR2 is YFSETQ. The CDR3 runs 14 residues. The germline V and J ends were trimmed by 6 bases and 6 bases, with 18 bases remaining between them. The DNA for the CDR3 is TGCGCCAGCAATTATCAGAGCTCCTTGGATGGCTACACCTTC. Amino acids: CASNYQSSLDGYTF.

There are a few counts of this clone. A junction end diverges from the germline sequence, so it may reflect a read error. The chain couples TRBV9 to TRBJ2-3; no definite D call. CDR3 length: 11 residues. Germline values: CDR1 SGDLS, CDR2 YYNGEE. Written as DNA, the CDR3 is TGTGCCAGCAGCGTAGGAGGCCAATCACATTTT. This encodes CASSVGGQSHF. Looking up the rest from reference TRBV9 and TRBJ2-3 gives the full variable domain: DSGVTQTPKHLITATGQRVTLRCSPRSGDLSVYWYQQSLDQGLQFLIQYYNGEERAKGNILERFSAQQFPDLHSELNLSSLELGDSALYFCASSVGGQSHFGPGTRLTVL.

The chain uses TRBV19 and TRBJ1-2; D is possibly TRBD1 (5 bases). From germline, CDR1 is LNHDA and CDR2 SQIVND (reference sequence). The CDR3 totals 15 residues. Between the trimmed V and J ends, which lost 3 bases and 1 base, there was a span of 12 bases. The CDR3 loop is CASSIRGTNNYGYTF. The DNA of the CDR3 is TGTGCCAGTAGTATCCGAGGGACCAATAACTATGGCTACACCTTC.

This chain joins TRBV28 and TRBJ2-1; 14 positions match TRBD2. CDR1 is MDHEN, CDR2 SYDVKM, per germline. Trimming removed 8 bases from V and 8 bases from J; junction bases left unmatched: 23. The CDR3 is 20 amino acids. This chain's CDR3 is CASGYPGQGTSGRRSDEQFF. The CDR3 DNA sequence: TGTGCCAGCGGCTACCCGGGACAGGGGACTAGCGGGAGAAGAAGCGATGAGCAGTTCTTC.

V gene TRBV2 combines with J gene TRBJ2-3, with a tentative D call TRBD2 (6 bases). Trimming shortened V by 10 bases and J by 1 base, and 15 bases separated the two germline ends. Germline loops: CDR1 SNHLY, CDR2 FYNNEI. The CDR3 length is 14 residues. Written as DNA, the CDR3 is TGTGCCACCCCGCGGGGAGCGCGCACAGATACGCAGTATTTT. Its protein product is CATPRGARTDTQYF.

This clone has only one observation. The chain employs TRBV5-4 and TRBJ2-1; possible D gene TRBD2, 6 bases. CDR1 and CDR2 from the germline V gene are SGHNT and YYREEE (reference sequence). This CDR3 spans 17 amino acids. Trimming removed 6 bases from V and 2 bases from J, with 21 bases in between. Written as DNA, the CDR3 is TGTGCCAGCATTGAGGGAGGTATTGGCGTTACCTACAATGAGCAGTTCTTC. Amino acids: CASIEGGIGVTYNEQFF. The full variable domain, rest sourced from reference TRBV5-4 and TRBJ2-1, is ETGVTQSPTHLIKTRGQQVTLRCSSQSGHNTVSWYQQALGQGPQFIFQYYREEENGRGNFPPRFSGLQFPNYSSELNVNALELDDSALYLCASIEGGIGVTYNEQFFGPGTRLTVL.

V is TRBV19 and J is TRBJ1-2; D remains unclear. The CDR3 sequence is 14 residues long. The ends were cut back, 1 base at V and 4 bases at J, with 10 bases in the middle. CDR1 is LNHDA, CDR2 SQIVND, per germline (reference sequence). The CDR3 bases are TGTGCCAGTAGTATAGGAGGCGCAGCCTATGGCTACACCTTC. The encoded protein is CASSIGGAAYGYTF.

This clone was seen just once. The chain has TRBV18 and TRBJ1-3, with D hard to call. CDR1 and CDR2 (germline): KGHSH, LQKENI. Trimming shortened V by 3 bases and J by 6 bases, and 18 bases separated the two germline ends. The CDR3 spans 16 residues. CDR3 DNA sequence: TGTGCCAGCTCACCGGTCGGCGGGGTAGAGCCAAACACCATATATTTT. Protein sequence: CASSPVGGVEPNTIYF.

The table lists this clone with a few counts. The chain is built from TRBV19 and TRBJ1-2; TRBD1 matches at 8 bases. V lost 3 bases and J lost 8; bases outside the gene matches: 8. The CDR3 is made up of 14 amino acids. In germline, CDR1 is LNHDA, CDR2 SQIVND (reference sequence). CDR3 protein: CASSMGRGLGGYTF. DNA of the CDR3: TGTGCCAGTAGTATGGGCAGGGGGCTCGGCGGCTACACCTTC.

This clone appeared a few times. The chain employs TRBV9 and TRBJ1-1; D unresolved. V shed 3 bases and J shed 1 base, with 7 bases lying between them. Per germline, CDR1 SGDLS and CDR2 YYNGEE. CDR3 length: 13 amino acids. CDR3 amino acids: CASSEYENTEAFF. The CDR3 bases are TGTGCCAGCAGCGAGTATGAGAACACTGAAGCTTTCTTT.

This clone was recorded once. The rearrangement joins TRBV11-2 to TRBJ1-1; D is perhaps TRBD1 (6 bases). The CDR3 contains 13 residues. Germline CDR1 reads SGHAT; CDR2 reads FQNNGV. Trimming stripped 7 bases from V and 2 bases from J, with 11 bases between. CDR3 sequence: CASNQGFNTEAFF. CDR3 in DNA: TGTGCCAGCAACCAGGGGTTCAACACTGAAGCTTTCTTT.

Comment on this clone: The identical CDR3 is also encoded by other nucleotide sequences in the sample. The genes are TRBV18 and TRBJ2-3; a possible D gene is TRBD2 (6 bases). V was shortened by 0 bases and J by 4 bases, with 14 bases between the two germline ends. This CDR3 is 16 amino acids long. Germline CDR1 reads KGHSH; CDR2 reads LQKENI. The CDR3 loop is CASSPPGQGGPDTQYF. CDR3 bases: TGTGCCAGCTCACCACCGGGGCAGGGAGGCCCAGATACGCAGTATTTT.

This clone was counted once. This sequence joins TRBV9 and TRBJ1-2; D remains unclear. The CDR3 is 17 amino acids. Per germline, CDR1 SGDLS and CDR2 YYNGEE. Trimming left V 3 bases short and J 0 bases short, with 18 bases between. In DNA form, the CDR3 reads TGTGCCAGCAGCGCACCCCTGACTGCCCCTGCTAACTATGGCTACACCTTC. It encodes CASSAPLTAPANYGYTF.

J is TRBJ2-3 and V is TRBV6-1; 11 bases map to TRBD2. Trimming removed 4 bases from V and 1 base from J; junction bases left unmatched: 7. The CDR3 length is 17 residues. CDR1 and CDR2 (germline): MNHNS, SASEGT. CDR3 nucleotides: TGTGCCAGCAGTGGGAGGCGACTAGCGGGGCGCACAGATACGCAGTATTTT. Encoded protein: CASSGRRLAGRTDTQYF.

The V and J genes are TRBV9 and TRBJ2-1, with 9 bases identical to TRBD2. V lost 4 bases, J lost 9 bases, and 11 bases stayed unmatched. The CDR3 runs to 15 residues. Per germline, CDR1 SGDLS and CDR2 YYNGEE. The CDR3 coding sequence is TGTGCCAGCAGCCCTTTAGCGGGAGTGGTACGTGAGCAGTTCTTC. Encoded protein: CASSPLAGVVREQFF.

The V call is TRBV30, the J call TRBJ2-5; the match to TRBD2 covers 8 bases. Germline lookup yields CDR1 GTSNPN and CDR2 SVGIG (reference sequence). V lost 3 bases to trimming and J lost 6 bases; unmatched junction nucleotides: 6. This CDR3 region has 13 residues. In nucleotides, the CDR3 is TGTGCCTGGAGAGCGGGAGTAGAGAAGACCCAGTACTTC. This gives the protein CAWRAGVEKTQYF.

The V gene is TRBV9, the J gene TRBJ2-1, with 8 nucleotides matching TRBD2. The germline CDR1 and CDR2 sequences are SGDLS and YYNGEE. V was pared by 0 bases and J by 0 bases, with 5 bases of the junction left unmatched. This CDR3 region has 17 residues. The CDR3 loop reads CASSVVTSDSSYNEQFF. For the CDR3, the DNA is TGTGCCAGCAGCGTAGTGACTAGCGATAGCTCCTACAATGAGCAGTTCTTC. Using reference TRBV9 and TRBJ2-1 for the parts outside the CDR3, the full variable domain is DSGVTQTPKHLITATGQRVTLRCSPRSGDLSVYWYQQSLDQGLQFLIQYYNGEERAKGNILERFSAQQFPDLHSELNLSSLELGDSALYFCASSVVTSDSSYNEQFFGPGTRLTVL.

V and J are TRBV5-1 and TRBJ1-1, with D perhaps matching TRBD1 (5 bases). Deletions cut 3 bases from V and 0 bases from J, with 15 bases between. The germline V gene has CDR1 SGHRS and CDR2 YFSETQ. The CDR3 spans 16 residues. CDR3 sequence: CASSSVPGQVNTEAFF. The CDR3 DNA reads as TGCGCCAGCAGCTCGGTCCCTGGACAAGTGAACACTGAAGCTTTCTTT.

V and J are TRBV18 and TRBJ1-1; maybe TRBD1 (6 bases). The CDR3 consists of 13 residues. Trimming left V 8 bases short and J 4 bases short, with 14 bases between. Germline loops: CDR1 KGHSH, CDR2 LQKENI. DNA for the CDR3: TGTGCCAGCCGCCCGGGGGGGGCCACTGAAGCTTTCTTT. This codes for CASRPGGATEAFF.